This entry concerns a single T cell receptor beta chain. Its antigen is unknown. The data originate from a study of T cell responses to AZD1222 COVID-19 vaccine. Study-wide results and limits: Donors were chiefly white British, with a greater number of females, and clonal diversity was perhaps underestimated. Spike-specific TCR breadth and depth grew following two AZD1222 doses. Baseline antibody screening turned up just a handful of seropositive AZD1222 recipients. Reportedly, nearly half of unique spike TCRs recognized epitopes outside B.1.351/B.1.1.7 mutations.

The table came from immunoSEQ multiplex PCR; TCRdb's copy has only in-frame clones and leaves some out. The sample holds approximately 170,000 clones; approximately 90% are singletons and the top ten take approximately 4.8%. The sample in question was peripheral blood, obtained on day 0 of AZD1222 vaccination. The clonotype originates from an adult in good health.

The CDR3 region is CASSQSGLTEAFF. The CDR3 region has the DNA TGTGCCAGCAGCCAATCAGGGTTAACTGAAGCTTTCTTT. J is TRBJ1-1 and V is TRBV3-1 (or the pseudogene TRBV3-2); TRBD1 might be the D (5 bases). CDR3 size: 13 residues. Per germline, CDR1 LGHDT and CDR2 YNNKEL (reference sequence). V was cut by 2 bases and J by 5 bases, with 9 bases left in between.